The rows below give T cell receptor beta chains drawn from one sample of a study of T cell responses to AZD1222 COVID-19 vaccine. Measured with immunoSEQ multiplex PCR; TCRdb has only the in-frame clones, and not every one. The repertoire holds 70,000 to 100,000 clones, with 80% to 95% as singletons. The sequences come from peripheral blood, collected 28 days after the second AZD1222 dose. The receptor source for this set is an adult who received the AZD1222 COVID-19 vaccine. Each CDR3 is given with its conserved first and last residue. The D gene is left open where the match is weak. Size is stated for part of the rows, as once, few or many counts, or as a class when the clone is expanded.

size: .; V: TRBV18; D: .; J: TRBJ1-4; DNA: TGTGCCAGCTCACAGGGGATTAATGAAAAACTGTTTTTT; CDR3: CASSQGINEKLFF
size: .; V: TRBV18; D: TRBD2; J: TRBJ2-7; DNA: TGTGCCAGCTCACCCGCTAGCGGATCTAGCTCCTACGAGCAGTACTTC; CDR3: CASSPASGSSSYEQYF
size: .; V: TRBV19; D: .; J: TRBJ1-4; DNA: TGTGCCAGTAGTCCCTTCACAGAGAGTAATGAAAAACTGTTTTTT; CDR3: CASSPFTESNEKLFF
size: .; V: TRBV6-5; D: TRBD1; J: TRBJ1-1; DNA: TGTGCCAGCAGGCGGGACAGGGTGGGGACTGAAGCTTTCTTT; CDR3: CASRRDRVGTEAFF
size: .; V: TRBV4-1; D: .; J: TRBJ2-1; DNA: TGCGCCAGCAGTAGAACTGGACAGAGGGGAGATGAGCAGTTCTTC; CDR3: CASSRTGQRGDEQFF
size: .; V: TRBV7-9; D: .; J: TRBJ2-2; DNA: TGTGCCAGCAACCGAGGGGGGGGCACCGGGGAGCTGTTTTTT; CDR3: CASNRGGGTGELFF
size: .; V: TRBV5-4; D: .; J: TRBJ1-3; DNA: TGTGCCAGCAGCTTCATGGGGGGCTCTGGAAACACCATATATTTT; CDR3: CASSFMGGSGNTIYF
size: .; V: TRBV12-3/TRBV12-4; D: .; J: TRBJ1-1; DNA: TGTGCCAGCGGGGTCCAGGGGAACACTGAAGCTTTCTTT; CDR3: CASGVQGNTEAFF
size: .; V: TRBV11-2; D: TRBD2; J: TRBJ2-7; DNA: TGTGCCAGCAGCTTAGTTGGCGGGGGGTACGAGCAGTACTTC; CDR3: CASSLVGGGYEQYF
size: .; V: TRBV3-1/TRBV3-2; D: .; J: TRBJ2-2; DNA: TGTGCCAGCAGCCAATCTCTGGGCACCGGGGAGCTGTTTTTT; CDR3: CASSQSLGTGELFF
size: .; V: TRBV7-8; D: .; J: TRBJ1-1; DNA: TGTGCCAGCAGCTCCCGGGACGGACCAATGAACACTGAAGCTTTCTTT; CDR3: CASSSRDGPMNTEAFF
size: .; V: TRBV19; D: TRBD2; J: TRBJ2-1; DNA: TGTGCCAGTAGTAGGACTAGCTTAGGCAATGAGCAGTTCTTC; CDR3: CASSRTSLGNEQFF
size: .; V: TRBV7-9; D: .; J: TRBJ1-5; DNA: TGTGCCAGCAGCTCCGGGGTGGGCAGAAAGAGCAATCAGCCCCAGCATTTT; CDR3: CASSSGVGRKSNQPQHF
size: .; V: TRBV19; D: .; J: TRBJ2-5; DNA: TGTGCCAGTAGTATAGGAGGGGTCGGACGTGGGACCCAGTACTTC; CDR3: CASSIGGVGRGTQYF
size: .; V: TRBV11-2; D: TRBD1; J: TRBJ1-4; DNA: TGTGCCAGCAGCCCCCATCCGGGACAGTATAATGAAAAACTGTTTTTT; CDR3: CASSPHPGQYNEKLFF
size: .; V: TRBV2; D: .; J: TRBJ2-7; DNA: TGTGCCAGCAGTAGTACTATTAGCTTGGGGGACTACGAGCAGTACTTC; CDR3: CASSSTISLGDYEQYF
size: .; V: TRBV19; D: .; J: TRBJ2-2; DNA: TGTGCCAGTAGTCTACAGGGAGGCGGGGAGCTGTTTTTT; CDR3: CASSLQGGGELFF
size: .; V: TRBV7-9; D: .; J: TRBJ1-2; DNA: TGTGCCAGCAGAAAAGACAGCCTAGAGTATGGCTACACCTTC; CDR3: CASRKDSLEYGYTF
size: .; V: TRBV7-9; D: TRBD2; J: TRBJ2-1; DNA: TGTGCCAGCAGCAAACTAGCGGGGGGGCCCGGTGAGCAGTTCTTC; CDR3: CASSKLAGGPGEQFF
size: .; V: TRBV20-1; D: .; J: TRBJ2-5; DNA: TGCAGTGCTAGTAACCGGGACTCGGCCTTGGAGACCCAGTACTTC; CDR3: CSASNRDSALETQYF
size: .; V: TRBV4-2; D: .; J: TRBJ2-7; DNA: TGTGCCAGCAGCCAAGAGGAGGGTGGGATCTACGAGCAGTACTTC; CDR3: CASSQEEGGIYEQYF
size: .; V: TRBV6-1; D: .; J: TRBJ2-2; DNA: TGTGCCAGCAGTGAAGCAGGCCACGGGGAGCTGTTTTTT; CDR3: CASSEAGHGELFF
size: .; V: TRBV19; D: .; J: TRBJ1-2; DNA: TGTGCCAGTAGTATATCGGGGGACGGCTACACCTTC; CDR3: CASSISGDGYTF
size: .; V: TRBV5-4; D: .; J: TRBJ1-4; DNA: TGTGCCAGCAGCTCGGGGGGAGGGGCCCCAACTAATGAAAAACTGTTTTTT; CDR3: CASSSGGGAPTNEKLFF
size: .; V: TRBV19; D: .; J: TRBJ1-2; DNA: TGTGCCAGTAGTATACCCTCTAGGGTCGAAAGTGGTTATGGCTACACCTTC; CDR3: CASSIPSRVESGYGYTF
size: .; V: TRBV3-1/TRBV3-2; D: .; J: TRBJ1-2; DNA: TGTGCCAGCAGCCAAGCGGAGGGCTATGGCTACACCTTC; CDR3: CASSQAEGYGYTF
size: .; V: TRBV9; D: TRBD1; J: TRBJ2-3; DNA: TGTGCCAGCAGCGTAGGGACAGGAGCATTCACAGATACGCAGTATTTT; CDR3: CASSVGTGAFTDTQYF
size: .; V: TRBV11-2; D: .; J: TRBJ1-5; DNA: TGTGCCAGCAGCGATACAGGGATTAGCAATCAGCCCCAGCATTTT; CDR3: CASSDTGISNQPQHF
size: .; V: TRBV30; D: .; J: TRBJ1-3; DNA: TGTGCCTGGCAACCGGGTGGCGGAAACACCATATATTTT; CDR3: CAWQPGGGNTIYF
size: .; V: TRBV4-3; D: TRBD1; J: TRBJ2-3; DNA: TGCGCCAGCAGCCAGGAAAGACAGGGGGCAGATACGCAGTATTTT; CDR3: CASSQERQGADTQYF
size: .; V: TRBV7-3; D: TRBD2; J: TRBJ2-1; DNA: TGTGCCAGCAGCCTAAGAACCGGGACTAACAACAATGAGCAGTTCTTC; CDR3: CASSLRTGTNNNEQFF
size: few; V: TRBV6-5; D: .; J: TRBJ2-1; DNA: TGTGCCAGCTCCGGACTAGGGGGCTCCTACAATGAGCAGTTCTTC; CDR3: CASSGLGGSYNEQFF
size: .; V: TRBV6-5; D: TRBD1; J: TRBJ2-3; DNA: TGTGCCAGCAGGCTGGACAGGGGGGTTACGCAGTATTTT; CDR3: CASRLDRGVTQYF
size: .; V: TRBV6-6; D: TRBD1; J: TRBJ2-7; DNA: TGTGCCAGCAGGGGGGGACAGGGAAATTCCTACGAGCAGTACTTC; CDR3: CASRGGQGNSYEQYF
size: once; V: TRBV29-1; D: TRBD2; J: TRBJ2-1; DNA: TGCAGCGTTTCCCCCCCCCTAGCGGGGGTGTCTAGCAATGAGCAGTTCTTC; CDR3: CSVSPPLAGVSSNEQFF
size: .; V: TRBV5-6; D: TRBD1; J: TRBJ1-4; DNA: TGTGCCAGCAGCTTGGGGGACAGCCGTGAAAAACTGTTTTTT; CDR3: CASSLGDSREKLFF
size: .; V: TRBV6-5; D: .; J: TRBJ2-7; DNA: TGTGCCACCAGGCTAGCGTCCTACGAGCAGTACTTC; CDR3: CATRLASYEQYF
size: .; V: TRBV27; D: .; J: TRBJ2-7; DNA: TGTGCCAGCAGTTATGACAAAACAGGAAATGAGCAGTACTTC; CDR3: CASSYDKTGNEQYF
size: .; V: TRBV5-5; D: .; J: TRBJ2-1; DNA: TGTGCCAGCAGCTTGGTGGCAGCAGTGGGGGAGTCTCTGTTCTTC; CDR3: CASSLVAAVGESLFF
size: .; V: TRBV19; D: TRBD1; J: TRBJ1-2; DNA: TGTGCCAGTCAATCCATGGGGGACAGGGAGTATGGCTACACCTTC; CDR3: CASQSMGDREYGYTF
size: .; V: TRBV5-1; D: .; J: TRBJ1-6; DNA: TGCGCCAGCAGCTTGGCCTCGGCGGAGTCACCCCTCCACTTT; CDR3: CASSLASAESPLHF
size: .; V: TRBV28; D: TRBD1; J: TRBJ1-5; DNA: TGTGCCAGCAGTATAGACAGGGGCTCCCCTCGCAATCAGCCCCAGCATTTT; CDR3: CASSIDRGSPRNQPQHF
size: .; V: TRBV3-1/TRBV3-2; D: .; J: TRBJ1-4; DNA: TGTGCCAGCAGCCCGACAGGCTTAACTAATGAAAAACTGTTTTTT; CDR3: CASSPTGLTNEKLFF
size: .; V: TRBV7-2; D: .; J: TRBJ1-3; DNA: TGTGCCAGCAGCAGGGAGGGGGGCCTCTCTGGAAACACCATATATTTT; CDR3: CASSREGGLSGNTIYF
size: .; V: TRBV12-3/TRBV12-4; D: .; J: TRBJ1-3; DNA: TGTGCCAGCAGGTCCTCTGGAAACACCATATATTTT; CDR3: CASRSSGNTIYF
size: .; V: TRBV29-1; D: TRBD2; J: TRBJ2-2; DNA: TGCAGCGTTGAAGAAAGGAGCGGGGGTACCGGGGAGCTGTTTTTT; CDR3: CSVEERSGGTGELFF
size: .; V: TRBV5-4; D: .; J: TRBJ2-3; DNA: TGTGCCAGCAGCTTGACGGGTACAGATACGCAGTATTTT; CDR3: CASSLTGTDTQYF
size: .; V: TRBV15; D: TRBD1; J: TRBJ2-5; DNA: TGTGCCACCAGCAGAGATTCCCCTGGGACAGGACAGGGGGAGACCCAGTACTTC; CDR3: CATSRDSPGTGQGETQYF
size: .; V: TRBV7-9; D: .; J: TRBJ1-2; DNA: TGTGCCAGCAGCTTAGCGCAAGGCTACACCTTC; CDR3: CASSLAQGYTF
size: few; V: TRBV5-1; D: .; J: TRBJ1-6; DNA: TGCGCCAGCAGCTTGGGAAGGGGTTCACCCCTCCACTTT; CDR3: CASSLGRGSPLHF
size: .; V: TRBV3-1/TRBV3-2; D: TRBD2; J: TRBJ2-1; DNA: TGTGCCAGCAGCCCCACGGGGGGCTCCTACAATGAGCAGTTCTTC; CDR3: CASSPTGGSYNEQFF
size: .; V: TRBV30; D: .; J: TRBJ2-1; DNA: TGTGCCTGGAGTCAAGGGATCTACAATGAGCAGTTCTTC; CDR3: CAWSQGIYNEQFF
size: .; V: TRBV5-5; D: .; J: TRBJ1-2; DNA: TGTGCCAGCAGCTTGGAGGCGTCCTATGGCTACACCTTC; CDR3: CASSLEASYGYTF
size: few; V: TRBV6-5; D: TRBD1; J: TRBJ1-6; DNA: TGTGCCAGCACCCCCGTAGGGACAGCAAATTCACCCCTCCACTTT; CDR3: CASTPVGTANSPLHF
size: .; V: TRBV6-5; D: .; J: TRBJ1-1; DNA: TGTGCCAGCAGTTACTCAACAGGGACCTTGAACACTGAAGCTTTCTTT; CDR3: CASSYSTGTLNTEAFF
size: .; V: TRBV3-1/TRBV3-2; D: .; J: TRBJ2-1; DNA: TGTGCCAGCAGCCAAGATTTGTGGGGGGCATCCAATGAGCAGTTCTTC; CDR3: CASSQDLWGASNEQFF
size: .; V: TRBV29-1; D: .; J: TRBJ2-1; DNA: TGCAGCGTTGAAGCCCGGGGACAAGCTTACAATGAGCAGTTCTTC; CDR3: CSVEARGQAYNEQFF
size: .; V: TRBV5-5; D: .; J: TRBJ2-7; DNA: TGTGCCAGCAGCTTGGTTTGGGCCGACGAGCAGTACTTC; CDR3: CASSLVWADEQYF